The present TCR beta chain was sequenced within a study of blood T cell repertoires in COVID-19. CDR1 SGHTA and CDR2 FQGNSA come from the germline V gene. Trimming left V 3 bases short and J 5 bases short, with 16 bases between. This CDR3 has 15 residues. Assay: immunoSEQ multiplex PCR; the TCRdb copy retains only in-frame clones and omits some. This table has about 200,000 clones, about 88% appearing once. This sequence originates from a man aged 35 to 55 with acute or convalescent COVID-19. The chain is built from TRBV7-2 and TRBJ1-2; TRBD1 might be the D (5 bases). Sequenced input: peripheral blood. This chain's CDR3 is CASSLADRPRYGYTF. The CDR3 DNA follows: TGTGCCAGCAGCTTGGCCGACAGACCGAGGTATGGCTACACCTTC.